These 10 T cell receptor beta chains were all obtained from the same sample, sequenced in a study of blood T cell repertoires in COVID-19. Here immunoSEQ multiplex PCR was the method, and the copy in TCRdb shows in-frame clones only, minus some. The sample lists roughly 140,000 clones, around four fifths occurring once. The sequencing sample was made of PBMCs or T cells enriched from blood (not recorded which). The receptors stem from a man aged 45-60 years who had recovered from COVID-19.

The chain couples TRBV18 to TRBJ1-1; D call uncertain. The germline CDR1 and CDR2 sequences are KGHSH and LQKENI. Trimming shortened V by 11 bases and J by 1 base, and 17 bases separated the two germline ends. CDR3 length: 14 amino acids. The CDR3 sequence: CAGQPRSGNTEAFF. The CDR3 DNA follows: TGTGCCGGCCAACCCCGAAGCGGGAACACTGAAGCTTTCTTT.

This chain uses TRBV9 with TRBJ2-2; tentatively, D is TRBD1 (6 bases). The CDR3 loop spans 16 amino acids. V lost 0 bases and J 4 bases, leaving 13 bases between the germline ends. Germline CDR1 SGDLS, CDR2 YYNGEE. The CDR3 sequence is CASSVGVDSRTGELFF. CDR3 bases: TGTGCCAGCAGCGTAGGGGTGGACAGCCGCACCGGGGAGCTGTTTTTT.

The CDR3 DNA sequence: TGTGCCAGCAGCCTAGGGGGGGCTGGGGCCAACGTCCTGACTTTC. Residues: CASSLGGAGANVLTF. The V gene is TRBV2, the J gene TRBJ2-6, with a weak D call TRBD2 (7 bases). Trimming took 6 bases from V and 2 from J, leaving 11 bases between them. Germline CDR1 and CDR2: SNHLY and FYNNEI. This CDR3 comprises 15 residues.

DNA for the CDR3: TGTGCCAGCAGTTTTCAGTTTCAGGGTGTAGAGACCCAGTACTTC. This gives the protein CASSFQFQGVETQYF. This sequence joins TRBV6-5 and TRBJ2-5; D is perhaps TRBD1 (5 bases). Trimming took off 4 bases at V and 4 bases at J, with 16 bases between the two ends. CDR1 and CDR2 from the germline V gene are MNHEY and SVGAGI. The CDR3 sequence is 15 residues long.

The CDR3 DNA reads as TGTGCCACCAGCACTTACAGGGAATCGGTCTATGGCTACACCTTC. Its translation is CATSTYRESVYGYTF. V is TRBV15 and J is TRBJ1-2; maybe TRBD1 (6 bases). Deletions cut 4 bases from V and 4 bases from J, with 16 bases between. This CDR3 region has 15 residues. The germline V gene encodes CDR1 LNHNV and CDR2 YYDKDF (reference sequence).

In this sample, this clone turned up once. The chain has TRBV27 and TRBJ2-5, with D unclear. Germline V CDR1 and CDR2: MNHEY, SMNVEV (reference sequence). V lost 3 bases to trimming and J lost 0 bases, with 8 bases between them. This CDR3 is built from 14 residues. The CDR3 region is CASSFSRYQETQYF. DNA of the CDR3: TGTGCCAGCAGTTTTTCGAGGTACCAAGAGACCCAGTACTTC.

The CDR3 here is CATSWGGPNYGYTF. For the CDR3, the DNA is TGTGCCACCTCATGGGGGGGCCCTAACTATGGCTACACCTTC. The V and J genes are TRBV5-6 and TRBJ1-2; D is possibly TRBD1 (6 bases). Germline V gene lookup returns CDR1 SGHDT and CDR2 YYEEEE. Deletions cut 9 bases from V and 0 bases from J, with 15 bases between. The CDR3 loop spans 14 amino acids.

CDR3 nucleotide sequence: TGTGCCAGCAGCCGCCAGGGTACTGGAAACACCATATATTTT. This sequence encodes CASSRQGTGNTIYF. This rearrangement joins TRBV3-1 (or the pseudogene TRBV3-2) to TRBJ1-3; perhaps TRBD1 as D (5 bases). The CDR3 totals 14 residues. CDR1 and CDR2 (germline): LGHDT, YNNKEL (reference sequence). V was pared by 4 bases and J by 2 bases, with 9 bases between.

This sequence joins TRBV19 and TRBJ2-1; 9 positions agree with TRBD2. In germline, CDR1 is LNHDA, CDR2 SQIVND (reference sequence). The junction had 7 bases not matched to a gene; V was cut back by 3 bases and J by 10 bases. This CDR3 is 14 amino acids long. The CDR3 loop is CASSMGTSPIEQFF. CDR3 DNA sequence: TGTGCCAGTAGTATGGGGACTAGCCCCATAGAGCAGTTCTTC.

This clone was detected once. The rearrangement uses TRBV11-1 and TRBJ2-3, with TRBD2 matching 15 bases. The CDR3 loop spans 16 amino acids. Trimming at V came to 5 bases and at J to 6 bases, leaving 6 bases not matched to a gene. The germline CDR1 and CDR2 sequences are SGHAT and FQDESV (reference sequence). CDR3 coding DNA: TGTGCCAGCAGCCTGGGACTAGCGGGGGGTTTTGATACGCAGTATTTT. As protein: CASSLGLAGGFDTQYF.